Presented here are 20 T cell receptor beta chains from one specimen sequenced in a study of T cell changes during pregnancy in multiple sclerosis (dated by TCRdb to about 2019). The library was prepared using the immunoSEQ multiplex PCR assay. TCRdb obtained this table from immuneACCESS and retained in-frame rearrangements with V and J assigned. These tables miss some clones; where compared with another copy, unresolved V genes account for less than half of the shortfall, and the remainder is unexplained. The sample includes under 35,000 clones, with 85% observed a single time. Approximately 8.3% of the sample belongs to the ten largest clones. This sample comprised CD8+ T cells from peripheral blood mononuclear cells, obtained after pregnancy. All receptors derive from a female donor with multiple sclerosis, enrolled in a pregnancy study.

V and J are TRBV4-1 and TRBJ2-1; perhaps TRBD2 as D (7 bases). The V and J ends lost 1 base and 10 bases respectively, with 14 bases between them. The CDR3 contains 14 residues. Per the germline V gene, CDR1 is MGHRA and CDR2 is YSYEKL. The CDR3 sequence: CASSQVGGPLEQFF. Here the CDR3 DNA reads TGCGCCAGCAGCCAAGTGGGGGGGCCACTGGAGCAGTTCTTC.

The chain couples TRBV4-3 to TRBJ2-1, with 11 bases matching TRBD2. CDR1 LGHNA and CDR2 YSLEER come from the germline V gene. The CDR3 sequence is 19 residues long. After removal of 4 bases from V and 6 bases from J, the junction contained 17 bases not matched to a gene. The CDR3 nucleotides read TGCGCCAGCAGCCCCCGTATAGGGGGGACTAGCGGAAGGGGCAATGAGCAGTTCTTC. Translation: CASSPRIGGTSGRGNEQFF.

The rearrangement links TRBV7-3 to TRBJ2-1; 7 bases are a match to TRBD1. The CDR3 is 14 residues long. After removal of 5 bases from V and 5 bases from J, the junction contained 6 bases not matched to a gene. Germline CDR1 SGHTA, CDR2 FQGTGA. In DNA form, the CDR3 reads TGTGCCAGCAGCCCCGGACAGGAAAACAATGAGCAGTTCTTC. Protein: CASSPGQENNEQFF.

This sequence joins TRBV10-1 and TRBJ2-3; D call uncertain. The V end lost 4 bases, the J end lost 2 bases, and 10 bases lay between the germline ends. The germline CDR1 and CDR2 sequences are WNHNN and SYGVQD (reference sequence). The CDR3 runs to 14 residues. The CDR3 nucleotides are TGCGCCAGCAGTGCCTTTGCGGACACAGATACGCAGTATTTT. The encoded protein is CASSAFADTDTQYF.

This rearrangement joins TRBV29-1 to TRBJ2-7; D is undetermined. V was clipped by 4 bases and J by 4 bases, with 8 bases between them. CDR1 SQVTM and CDR2 ANQGSEA come from the germline V gene. The CDR3 length is 11 residues. The CDR3 protein is CSVVRRYEQYF. Written as DNA, the CDR3 is TGCAGCGTTGTACGGAGATACGAGCAGTACTTC.

The chain recombines TRBV19 with TRBJ1-1, with 7 bases aligning to TRBD1. The length of the CDR3 is 16 residues. V trimming: 5 bases; J trimming: 0 bases; junction bases outside the gene matches: 9. Germline assignment: CDR1 LNHDA and CDR2 SQIVND (reference sequence). CDR3 protein: CASSLIWGQLNTEAFF. For the CDR3, the DNA is TGTGCCAGTAGTCTTATCTGGGGACAGCTGAACACTGAAGCTTTCTTT. Variable domain in full (rest from reference TRBV19 and TRBJ1-1): DGGITQSPKYLFRKEGQNVTLSCEQNLNHDAMYWYRQDPGQGLRLIYYSQIVNDFQKGDIAEGYSVSREKKESFPLTVTSAQKNPTAFYLCASSLIWGQLNTEAFFGQGTRLTVV.

This sequence joins TRBV19 and TRBJ2-7, with 10 nucleotides matching TRBD2. V was pared by 5 bases and J by 0 bases, with 4 bases of the junction left unmatched. The V gene's germline CDR1 is LNHDA and CDR2 SQIVND (reference sequence). The CDR3 is made up of 15 amino acids. CDR3 bases: TGTGCCAGTAGTCCCCGGACTAGCGGCTCCTACGAGCAGTACTTC. Amino acids: CASSPRTSGSYEQYF.

This clone came up a few times. V and J are TRBV7-9 and TRBJ2-7; D is possibly TRBD1 (6 bases). Germline V gene data show CDR1 as SEHNR and CDR2 as FQNEAQ (reference sequence). V dropped 2 bases and J dropped 6 bases, with 11 bases sitting between them. The CDR3 extends over 13 amino acids. CDR3: CASSLTGSIEQYF. The DNA of the CDR3 is TGTGCCAGCAGCTTAACAGGGTCGATCGAGCAGTACTTC.

This clone appeared a single time. The genes are TRBV7-9 and TRBJ1-5; the D is unclear. Deletions cut 5 bases from V and 3 bases from J, with 14 bases between. Germline V gene data show CDR1 as SEHNR and CDR2 as FQNEAQ (reference sequence). CDR3 length: 15 amino acids. CDR3 in DNA: TGTGCCAGCAGCCCCGGAGGGCACCTCAATCAGCCCCAGCATTTT. Its translation is CASSPGGHLNQPQHF.

The CDR3 sequence is CASSGGRMNAGSPLHF. The CDR3 DNA sequence: TGTGCCAGTAGTGGAGGCCGCATGAACGCAGGTTCACCCCTCCACTTT. V usage is TRBV19 and J usage is TRBJ1-6; D remains ambiguous. Trimming cost V 5 bases and J 9 bases, with 20 bases left between them. CDR1 and CDR2 from the germline V gene are LNHDA and SQIVND (reference sequence). The CDR3 consists of 16 residues.

The CDR3 bases are TGTGCCAGCGCCTCGGACAGGGCAGGTGGCTACACCTTC. This codes for CASASDRAGGYTF. This sequence joins TRBV27 and TRBJ1-2, with 8 bases fitting TRBD1. The J segment lost 7 bases and the V segment lost 8 bases, leaving 9 bases of the junction unmatched. Germline CDR1 is MNHEY and CDR2 is SMNVEV (reference sequence). This CDR3 is 13 amino acids long.

V usage is TRBV19 and J usage is TRBJ1-1; TRBD1 might be the D (6 bases). Trimming stripped 7 bases from V and 4 bases from J, with 16 bases between. The CDR3 length is 14 residues. CDR1 is LNHDA and CDR2 is SQIVND in the germline V gene (reference sequence). In nucleotides, the CDR3 is TGTGCCAGTACCTTCTGGGGGCCTGGCACTGAAGCTTTCTTT. It yields the protein CASTFWGPGTEAFF.

The J gene is TRBJ1-1, the V gene TRBV27; D gene unclear. Germline-derived CDR1 and CDR2 are MNHEY and SMNVEV (reference sequence). V lost 6 bases and J 5 bases, leaving 22 bases between the germline ends. CDR3 size: 16 residues. The DNA of the CDR3 is TGTGCCAGCAGCATGTCCCCTTGGGGATCGGGGACTGAAGCTTTCTTT. This codes for CASSMSPWGSGTEAFF.

A single count supports this clone. The rearrangement uses TRBV6-4 and TRBJ1-3; the D gene is possibly TRBD1 (5 bases). The ends were cut back, 3 bases at V and 0 bases at J, with 9 bases in the middle. CDR1 and CDR2 from the germline V gene are MRHNA and SNTAGT. The CDR3 runs to 15 residues. In DNA form, the CDR3 reads TGTGCCAGCAGTGAAGCGGGGGACTCTGGAAACACCATATATTTT. This sequence encodes CASSEAGDSGNTIYF.

As to this clone: Since a much larger clone is just one base distant, this may be a read error. The genes are TRBV14 and TRBJ1-2; the D is unclear. The CDR3 consists of 15 residues. Germline CDR1 is SGHDN and CDR2 is FVKESK. The DNA of the CDR3 is TGTGCCAGCAACCAAGGAGGGATTACTAACTATGGCTACACCTTC. It is translated as CASNQGGITNYGYTF.

The chain has TRBV4-1 and TRBJ2-7; 8 bases are shared with TRBD1. The CDR3 extends over 15 amino acids. Trimming at V came to 7 bases and at J to 4 bases, leaving 12 bases not matched to a gene. Germline V gene sequence: CDR1 MGHRA, CDR2 YSYEKL. In DNA, the CDR3 is TGCGCCAGCAAGTTTGTAGGGACAGGCGATTACGAGCAGTACTTC. Translating it yields CASKFVGTGDYEQYF.

This sequence joins TRBV19 and TRBJ2-3, with 8 nucleotides matching TRBD1. Germline assignment: CDR1 LNHDA and CDR2 SQIVND (reference sequence). The CDR3 loop spans 17 amino acids. V shed 6 bases and J 0 bases; nucleotides not matched to a gene: 11. This CDR3 reads CASRVTGVPPSTDTQYF. CDR3 DNA: TGTGCCAGTAGGGTGACAGGGGTACCTCCTAGCACAGATACGCAGTATTTT.

J is TRBJ1-4 and V is TRBV27; TRBD1 is a possible D gene (6 bases). Per the germline V gene, CDR1 is MNHEY and CDR2 is SMNVEV (reference sequence). CDR3 length: 14 amino acids. The ends were cut back, 4 bases at V and 7 bases at J, with 13 bases in the middle. The CDR3: CASSWGTGSEKLFF. CDR3 sequence (DNA): TGTGCCAGCAGTTGGGGTACAGGGTCTGAAAAACTGTTTTTT.

This rearrangement joins TRBV6-1 to TRBJ2-5, with 8 bases identical to TRBD1. Looked up from germline, CDR1 is MNHNS and CDR2 is SASEGT. V shed 1 base and J 1 base; nucleotides not matched to a gene: 8. The CDR3 is 17 amino acids. CDR3 region: CASSEVEGDRGQETQYF. The CDR3 coding sequence is TGTGCCAGCAGTGAAGTGGAGGGAGACAGGGGCCAAGAGACCCAGTACTTC.

The rearrangement uses TRBV5-1 and TRBJ1-1; no reliable D call. The CDR3 extends over 14 amino acids. Germline CDR1 is SGHRS and CDR2 is YFSETQ. Between the trimmed V and J ends, which lost 0 bases and 3 bases, there was a span of 9 bases. CDR3 loop: CASSLGLRDTEAFF. The CDR3 DNA reads TGCGCCAGCAGCTTGGGGCTCCGGGACACTGAAGCTTTCTTT. Complete variable domain (other parts from reference TRBV5-1 and TRBJ1-1): KAGVTQTPRYLIKTRGQQVTLSCSPISGHRSVSWYQQTPGQGLQFLFEYFSETQRNKGNFPGRFSGRQFSNSRSEMNVSTLELGDSALYLCASSLGLRDTEAFFGQGTRLTVV.